This T cell receptor beta chain comes out of a study of response to subunit inactivated influenza vaccine. From the RT-PCR reads, TCRdb called clonotypes with MiXCR, one entry per CDR3 protein. The sample includes more than 250,000 distinct CDR3 sequences, just over 20% of them seen just once. The J segment lost 5 bases and the V segment lost 6 bases, leaving 12 bases of the junction unmatched. Germline lookup yields CDR1 SEHNR and CDR2 FQNEAQ (reference sequence). CDR3 length: 15 amino acids. This clonotype was seen many times. The material was PBMCs from blood, obtained 21 months after vaccination. The chain employs TRBV7-9 and TRBJ1-2; 7 nucleotides agree with TRBD1. This TCR came from a man between 45 and 75 years old who received an inactivated influenza vaccine. The CDR3 here is CASRSPGTDLYGYTF. CDR3 coding DNA: TGTGCCAGCAGATCCCCCGGGACAGATCTTTATGGCTACACCTTC. The variable domain in full, completed from reference TRBV7-9 and TRBJ1-2, reads DTGVSQNPRHKITKRGQNVTFRCDPISEHNRLYWYRQTLGQGPEFLTYFQNEAQLEKSRLLSDRFSAERPKGSFSTLEIQRTEQGDSAMYLCASRSPGTDLYGYTFGSGTRLTVV.